One and the same sample provided the 6 T cell receptor beta chains below, sequenced in a study of radiotherapy plus CTLA-4 blockade in lung cancer. TCRdb's copy holds only in-frame clones and misses some; the assay was immunoSEQ multiplex PCR. The data show about 98,000 clones, around four fifths seen once. Sequenced here: peripheral blood, sampled from a patient treated with radiotherapy plus ipilimumab. The receptors come from a human donor with non-small cell lung cancer who had a partial response to radiotherapy plus ipilimumab.

The J gene is TRBJ2-2, the V gene TRBV19; 8 bases are shared with TRBD1. The CDR3 has 18 amino acids. CDR1 LNHDA and CDR2 SQIVND come from the germline V gene (reference sequence). V lost 5 bases and J lost 5; bases outside the gene matches: 16. CDR3 region: CASSVSPSRGRRTGELFF. For the CDR3, the DNA is TGTGCCAGTAGTGTAAGCCCTAGCAGGGGGCGAAGGACCGGGGAGCTGTTTTTT.

This clone was found once. This chain uses TRBV5-1 with TRBJ2-1, with TRBD2 matching 8 bases. The V gene end was trimmed by 1 base and the J gene end by 4 bases; junction bases not matched to a gene: 7. The length of the CDR3 is 16 residues. The V gene's germline CDR1 is SGHRS and CDR2 YFSETQ. Here the CDR3 DNA reads TGCGCCAGCAGCTTGTTGGGTAGCGGGACGTACAATGAGCAGTTCTTC. Translated, it gives CASSLLGSGTYNEQFF.

This chain joins TRBV4-1 and TRBJ2-5, with 8 positions matching TRBD1. Trimming cost V 10 bases and J 2 bases; bases outside gene matches: 18. The CDR3 spans 17 residues. Germline assignment: CDR1 MGHRA and CDR2 YSYEKL. In nucleotides, the CDR3 is TGCGCCAACGTCAGAGGGGTACGACAGGGGTGGCAAGAGACCCAGTACTTC. It is translated as CANVRGVRQGWQETQYF.

The chain combines TRBV27 with TRBJ2-1; tentative D call: TRBD2 (6 bases). Looked up from germline, CDR1 is MNHEY and CDR2 is SMNVEV (reference sequence). The ends were cut back, 6 bases at V and 5 bases at J, with 17 bases in the middle. The CDR3 contains 15 residues. The CDR3 spells CASSYTYRRDNEQFF. The CDR3 region has the DNA TGTGCCAGCAGCTACACGTATAGGAGGGACAATGAGCAGTTCTTC.

J is TRBJ1-2 and V is TRBV6-1; D is uncertain. This CDR3 is 14 amino acids long. Germline V lookup: CDR1 MNHNS, CDR2 SASEGT. Trimming left V 7 bases short and J 0 bases short, with 12 bases between. CDR3 region: CASNPWQTNYGYTF. CDR3 DNA: TGTGCCAGCAATCCGTGGCAAACTAACTATGGCTACACCTTC.

This clone was found once. This chain joins TRBV15 and TRBJ2-1; 8 bases match TRBD1. CDR3 length: 18 residues. Germline lookup yields CDR1 LNHNV and CDR2 YYDKDF (reference sequence). J lost 1 base, V lost 0 bases, and 8 bases had no gene match. The CDR3: CATSRDLPGQASYNEQFF. CDR3 sequence (DNA): TGTGCCACCAGCAGAGATTTACCGGGACAGGCGTCCTACAATGAGCAGTTCTTC.